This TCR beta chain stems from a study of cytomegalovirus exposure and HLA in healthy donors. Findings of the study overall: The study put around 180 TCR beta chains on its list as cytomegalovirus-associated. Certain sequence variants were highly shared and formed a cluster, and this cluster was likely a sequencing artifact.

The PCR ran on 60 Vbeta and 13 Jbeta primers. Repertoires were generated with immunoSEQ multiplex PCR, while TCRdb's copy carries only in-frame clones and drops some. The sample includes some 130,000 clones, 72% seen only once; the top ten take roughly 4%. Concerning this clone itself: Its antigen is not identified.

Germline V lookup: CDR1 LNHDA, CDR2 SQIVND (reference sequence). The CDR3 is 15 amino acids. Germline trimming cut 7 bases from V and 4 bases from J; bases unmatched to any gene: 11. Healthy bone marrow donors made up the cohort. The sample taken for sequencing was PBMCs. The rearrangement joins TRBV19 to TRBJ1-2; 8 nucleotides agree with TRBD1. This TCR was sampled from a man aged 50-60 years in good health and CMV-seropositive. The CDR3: CASTPPGQVGYGYTF. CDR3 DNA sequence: TGTGCCAGTACCCCCCCGGGACAGGTCGGCTATGGCTACACCTTC. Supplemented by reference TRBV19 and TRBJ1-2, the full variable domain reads DGGITQSPKYLFRKEGQNVTLSCEQNLNHDAMYWYRQDPGQGLRLIYYSQIVNDFQKGDIAEGYSVSREKKESFPLTVTSAQKNPTAFYLCASTPPGQVGYGYTFGSGTRLTVV.